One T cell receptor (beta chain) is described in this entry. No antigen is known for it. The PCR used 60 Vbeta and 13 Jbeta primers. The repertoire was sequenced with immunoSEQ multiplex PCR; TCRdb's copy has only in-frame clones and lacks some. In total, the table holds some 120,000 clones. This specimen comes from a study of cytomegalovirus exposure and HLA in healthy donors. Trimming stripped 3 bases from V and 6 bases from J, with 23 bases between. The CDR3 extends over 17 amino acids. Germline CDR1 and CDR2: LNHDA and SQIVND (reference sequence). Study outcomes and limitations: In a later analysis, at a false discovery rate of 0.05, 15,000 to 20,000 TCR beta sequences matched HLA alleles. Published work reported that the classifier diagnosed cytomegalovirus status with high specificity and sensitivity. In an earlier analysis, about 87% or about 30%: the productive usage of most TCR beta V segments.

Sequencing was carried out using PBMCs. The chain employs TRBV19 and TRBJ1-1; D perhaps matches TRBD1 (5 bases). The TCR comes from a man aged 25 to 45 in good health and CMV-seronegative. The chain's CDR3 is CASSIVGSGRLSAEAFF. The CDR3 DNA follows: TGTGCCAGTAGTATCGTAGGGTCAGGGCGATTGAGCGCTGAAGCTTTCTTT.